The rows below give T cell receptor beta chains drawn from one sample of a study of CD8 T cells in Susac syndrome. TCRdb ran MiXCR on the immunoSEQ multiplex PCR reads and lists one entry per CDR3 protein. The data contain about 200,000 distinct CDR3 sequences, about 95% of them singletons. Material for sequencing was CD4+ T cells from PBMCs. The receptors here all came from a human donor in good health. Each CDR3 is given with its conserved first and last residue. A D gene is named only where the DNA matches it firmly. Clone size is stated in some rows and not others, as once, few, many or a class when expanded.

TRBJ1-2 | . | TRBV30 | . | TGTGCCTGGAGTGTACTCAGGGGAGGCTATGGCTACACCTTC | CAWSVLRGGYGYTF
TRBJ2-5 | TRBD2 | TRBV10-3 | few | TGTGCCATCAGTGAAGGCCTAGCGGGGTCGTACCAAGAGACCCAGTACTTC | CAISEGLAGSYQETQYF
TRBJ2-3 | . | TRBV7-9 | . | TGTGCTGCGGGTAGGGGCACAGATACGCAGTATTTT | CAAGRGTDTQYF
TRBJ1-1 | . | TRBV24-1 | once | TGTGCCACCAGTGATGGAGGATCTTCTGAAGCTTTCTTT | CATSDGGSSEAFF
TRBJ1-2 | . | TRBV21-1 | . | TGTGCCAGACCCAGGTCCGATGGCTACACCTTC | CARPRSDGYTF
TRBJ2-1 | . | TRBV7-2 | once | TGTGCCAGCGGGGCGGGGCTCTGGGATGAGCAGTTCTTC | CASGAGLWDEQFF
TRBJ1-2 | TRBD1 | TRBV20-1 | once | TGCAGTGCTAGCCACTCTGGACAGGGCTATGGCTACACCTTC | CSASHSGQGYGYTF
TRBJ1-2 | TRBD1 | TRBV20-1 | . | TGCAGTGCTAGAGCGGGGACAGGGTTTCTTGGCTACACCTTC | CSARAGTGFLGYTF
TRBJ1-5 | . | TRBV30 | . | TGTGCCTGGAACAGCCCGGGTTACAATCAGCCCCAGCATTTT | CAWNSPGYNQPQHF
TRBJ2-1 | . | TRBV25-1 | . | TGTGCCAGCAGTGAACTGAGGGACTCGGAGCAGTTCTTC | CASSELRDSEQFF
TRBJ2-5 | TRBD2 | TRBV7-2 | . | TGTGCCAGCAGCCTACCCGGGACTAGCGGGAGGGCCCGGGAGACCCAGTACTTC | CASSLPGTSGRARETQYF
TRBJ1-2 | . | TRBV5-4 | . | TGTGCCAGCAGCTACAGGGACCTGGGACGAGGCTACACCTTC | CASSYRDLGRGYTF
TRBJ2-5 | . | TRBV15 | once | TGTGCCACAAATTCCAGGGGACAAGAGACCCAGTACTTC | CATNSRGQETQYF
TRBJ2-3 | . | TRBV18 | . | TGTGCCAGCCAAAAGAGGGAAACAGATACGCAGTATTTT | CASQKRETDTQYF
TRBJ2-1 | TRBD2 | TRBV28 | . | TGTGCCAGCAGTTTATCGGGGGGGCGATACAATGAGCAGTTCTTC | CASSLSGGRYNEQFF
TRBJ2-4 | . | TRBV20-1 | . | TGCAGTGCTAGAGTAGTCAAGGAACCAGCCCAGTACTTC | CSARVVKEPAQYF
TRBJ1-2 | . | TRBV20-1 | . | TGCAGTGCTGAATACACAGGACGCTATGGCTACACCTTC | CSAEYTGRYGYTF
TRBJ1-2 | . | TRBV19 | . | TGTGCCAGTAGTATGTCTCGGACATCCCCCTATGGCTACACCTTC | CASSMSRTSPYGYTF
TRBJ1-6 | . | TRBV27 | . | TGTGCCAGCAGTTTATACACATCAAATAATTCACCCCTCCACTTT | CASSLYTSNNSPLHF
TRBJ2-2 | . | TRBV6-5 | . | TGTGCCAGCAGTTCCTTAGGTAGTTCGAACACCGGGGAGCTGTTTTTT | CASSSLGSSNTGELFF
TRBJ1-1 | TRBD1 | TRBV19 | . | TGTGCCAGTAGTATCTTTGGACGGACAGGGAGTAGCACTGAAGCTTTCTTT | CASSIFGRTGSSTEAFF
TRBJ2-1 | . | TRBV7-8 | . | TGTGCCAGCAGCACGAATAGGGGTGAGCAGTTCTTC | CASSTNRGEQFF
TRBJ2-3 | . | TRBV24-1 | . | TGTGCCACCAGTGTAGGGGGAGACCCGGCAGATACGCAGTATTTT | CATSVGGDPADTQYF
TRBJ2-4 | TRBD2 | TRBV9 | . | TGTGCCAGCAGCGGGACTAGCGGGATAGCCAAAAACATTCAGTACTTC | CASSGTSGIAKNIQYF
TRBJ2-5 | . | TRBV27 | . | TGTGCCAGCAGTTTAGGAGGGGACCCCAGGTGGGAGACCCAGTACTTC | CASSLGGDPRWETQYF
TRBJ2-5 | . | TRBV29-1 | few | TGCAGCGTTGTTGGGACTCAAGAGACCCAGTACTTC | CSVVGTQETQYF
TRBJ2-1 | . | TRBV28 | . | TGTGCCAGCGGGCGAGGTTCCTACAATGAGCAGTTCTTC | CASGRGSYNEQFF
TRBJ1-2 | . | TRBV29-1 | . | TGCAGCGTTCTCGACGGAGGTGGTGGCTACACCTTC | CSVLDGGGGYTF
TRBJ2-2 | . | TRBV3-1 | few | TGTGCCAGCAGCCGAGGGACGGGGGAGCTGTTTTTT | CASSRGTGELFF
TRBJ2-3 | TRBD1 | TRBV6-5 | once | TGTGCCAGCAGAATACAGGGGGCCACAGATACGCAGTATTTT | CASRIQGATDTQYF
TRBJ1-2 | . | TRBV7-8 | . | TGTGCCAGCAGCCCTATTGCGGGGTCCGGCTATGGCTACACCTTC | CASSPIAGSGYGYTF
TRBJ2-1 | . | TRBV12-3/TRBV12-4 | . | TGTGCCAGCAGTGGGGACGGAACCAATGAGCAGTTCTTC | CASSGDGTNEQFF
TRBJ1-2 | . | TRBV20-1 | . | TGCAGTGCTTCAAGGACCGCGATCTATGGCTACACCTTC | CSASRTAIYGYTF
TRBJ2-5 | . | TRBV24-1 | . | TGTGCCACCTCAGACAGTGCTCAAGAGACCCAGTACTTC | CATSDSAQETQYF
TRBJ1-5 | . | TRBV29-1 | . | TGCAGCGTCCTGGGGCCTACAGGGCCCCAGCATTTT | CSVLGPTGPQHF
TRBJ1-2 | TRBD1 | TRBV30 | . | TGTGCCTGGAGTCTGACAGGGGATTTCTATGGCTACACCTTC | CAWSLTGDFYGYTF
TRBJ2-3 | . | TRBV20-1 | . | TGCAGTGCTAGAGATGGGAATTCAGATACGCAGTATTTT | CSARDGNSDTQYF
TRBJ2-1 | . | TRBV29-1 | . | TGCAGCGTTGATCTCCTGCGGGACTTAGGGGACTACAATGAGCAGTTCTTC | CSVDLLRDLGDYNEQFF
TRBJ1-1 | . | TRBV29-1 | . | TGCAGCGTCCGCCTGAACACTGAAGCTTTCTTT | CSVRLNTEAFF
TRBJ2-6 | . | TRBV5-1 | . | TGCGCCAGCAGCGCTACAGGGCCCTCTGGGGCCAACGTCCTGACTTTC | CASSATGPSGANVLTF
TRBJ2-3 | TRBD2 | TRBV30 | . | TGTGCCTGGGGACTAGCGAGCACAGATACGCAGTATTTT | CAWGLASTDTQYF
TRBJ1-2 | . | TRBV20-1 | . | TGCAGTGCTCACGACGCTAACTATGGCTACACCTTC | CSAHDANYGYTF
TRBJ1-5 | . | TRBV12-3/TRBV12-4 | . | TGTGCCAGCAGTTCCCGGGAGATTCAGCCCCAGCATTTT | CASSSREIQPQHF
TRBJ1-4 | . | TRBV4-3 | once | TGCGCCAGCAGCCAAGATTCACAGCGTAATGAAAAACTGTTTTTT | CASSQDSQRNEKLFF
TRBJ2-1 | . | TRBV6-1 | . | TGTGCCAGCAGGGCCGGGACCTACAATGAGCAGTTCTTC | CASRAGTYNEQFF
TRBJ2-5 | . | TRBV5-6 | . | TGTGCCAGCAGCTTGAGCGGAGGGGGAGAGACCCAGTACTTC | CASSLSGGGETQYF
TRBJ1-4 | . | TRBV28 | once | TGTGCCAGCAGTCCGGCTGTTGGACTGTTTTTT | CASSPAVGLFF
TRBJ2-3 | TRBD2 | TRBV7-9 | few | TGTGCCAGCAGCTTGAGCGGGGGGGGAGTCGGCCCTCCAGATACGCAGTATTTT | CASSLSGGGVGPPDTQYF
TRBJ2-1 | . | TRBV5-4 | . | TGTGCCAGCAGCTTGGCCTTGCTCAATGAGCAGTTCTTC | CASSLALLNEQFF
TRBJ1-1 | TRBD1 | TRBV5-1 | . | TGCGCCAGCAGCTTGGACGGACAGGCCAACACTGAAGCTTTCTTT | CASSLDGQANTEAFF
TRBJ2-7 | TRBD2 | TRBV2 | . | TGTGCCAGCAGTGAAGGACTAGCGGGGGGGCAGAACGAGCAGTACTTC | CASSEGLAGGQNEQYF
TRBJ1-2 | . | TRBV5-4 | . | TGTGCCAGCAGCTTGGATGGAGGGTCCTATGGCTACACCTTC | CASSLDGGSYGYTF
TRBJ2-1 | . | TRBV12-5 | once | TGTGCTAGTGGTTCCTCACCGGGGCCCTACAATGAGCAGTTCTTC | CASGSSPGPYNEQFF